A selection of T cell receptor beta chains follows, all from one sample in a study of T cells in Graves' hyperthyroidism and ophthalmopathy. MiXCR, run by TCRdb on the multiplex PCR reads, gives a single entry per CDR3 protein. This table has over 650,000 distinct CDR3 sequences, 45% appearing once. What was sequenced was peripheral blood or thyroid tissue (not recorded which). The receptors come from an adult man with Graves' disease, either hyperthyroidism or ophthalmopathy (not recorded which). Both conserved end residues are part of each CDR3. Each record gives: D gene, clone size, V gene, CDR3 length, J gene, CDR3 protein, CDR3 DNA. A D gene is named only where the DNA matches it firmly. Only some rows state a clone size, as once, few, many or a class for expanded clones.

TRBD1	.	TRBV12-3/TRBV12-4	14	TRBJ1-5	CASRRQGANQPQHF	TGTGCCAGCCGTCGACAGGGGGCAAACCAGCCCCAGCATTTT
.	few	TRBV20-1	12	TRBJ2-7	CSARGLRYEQYF	TGCAGTGCTCGGGGACTTCGCTACGAGCAGTACTTC
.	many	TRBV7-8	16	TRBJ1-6	CASSLVFRFLGSPLHF	TGTGCCAGCAGCTTGGTTTTTAGGTTCCTCGGCTCACCCCTCCACTTT
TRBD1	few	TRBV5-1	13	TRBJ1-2	CASAVEGATGYTF	TGCGCCAGCGCGGTCGAGGGGGCAACGGGCTACACCTTC
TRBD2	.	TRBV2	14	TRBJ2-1	CASSGTSGSGVQFF	TGTGCCAGCAGTGGGACTAGCGGGAGCGGGGTGCAGTTCTTC
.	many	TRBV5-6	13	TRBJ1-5	CASSQAGIQPQHF	TGTGCCAGCAGCCAAGCAGGGATTCAGCCCCAGCATTTT
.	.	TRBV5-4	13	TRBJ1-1	CASSGRGEAEAFF	TGTGCCAGCAGCGGTAGGGGGGAGGCTGAAGCTTTCTTT
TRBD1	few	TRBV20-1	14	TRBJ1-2	CSARDRPRGLGYTF	TGCAGTGCTAGAGATCGTCCCAGGGGGCTTGGCTACACCTTC
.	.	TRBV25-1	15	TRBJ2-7	CASSQGRGSFYEQYF	TGTGCCAGCAGCCAAGGGAGGGGGAGTTTCTACGAGCAGTACTTC
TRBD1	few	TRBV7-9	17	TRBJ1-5	CASSLDIRGSGNQPQHF	TGTGCCAGCAGCTTGGACATCAGGGGGTCGGGCAATCAGCCCCAGCATTTT
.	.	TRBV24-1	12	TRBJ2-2	CATSEGTGELFF	TGTGCCACCAGTGAAGGGACAGGGGAGCTGTTTTTT
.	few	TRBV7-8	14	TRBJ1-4	CASSFRGSGEKLFF	TGTGCCAGCAGCTTCCGGGGAAGTGGGGAAAAACTGTTTTTT
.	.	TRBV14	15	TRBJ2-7	CASSQRRGRTYEQYF	TGTGCCAGCAGCCAACGGCGGGGGCGTACCTACGAGCAGTACTTC
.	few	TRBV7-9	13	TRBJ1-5	CASSIAGNQPQHF	TGTGCCAGTAGTATAGCCGGGAATCAGCCCCAGCATTTT
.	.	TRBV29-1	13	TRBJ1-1	CSVDGFGAEGAFF	TGCAGCGTTGACGGGTTTGGGGCTGAAGGAGCTTTCTTT
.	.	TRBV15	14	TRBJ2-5	CATSRVWGEETQYF	TGTGCCACCAGCAGAGTCTGGGGAGAAGAGACCCAGTACTTC
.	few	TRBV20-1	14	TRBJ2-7	CSARDRDGRLGQYF	TGCAGTGCTAGAGATCGGGACGGACGTCTCGGGCAGTACTTC
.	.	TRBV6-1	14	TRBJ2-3	CASTSGGHTDTQYF	TGTGCCAGCACCTCCGGGGGCCACACAGATACGCAGTATTTT
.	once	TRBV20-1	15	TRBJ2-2	CSARDSTGNTGELFF	TGCAGTGCTAGAGATAGTACGGGGAACACCGGGGAGCTGTTTTTT
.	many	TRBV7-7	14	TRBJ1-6	CASSLSQGISPLHF	TGTGCTAGCAGCTTATCACAGGGAATTTCACCCCTCCACTTT
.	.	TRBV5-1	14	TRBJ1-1	CASKDSEVNTEAFF	TGCGCCAGCAAGGACAGCGAGGTGAACACTGAAGCTTTCTTT
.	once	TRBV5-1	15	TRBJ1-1	CASSLGFGGNTEAFF	TGCGCCAGCAGCTTGGGTTTTGGGGGAAACACTGAAGCTTTCTTT
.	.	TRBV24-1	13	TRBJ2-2	CASIPRAGGELFF	TGTGCCAGTATCCCAAGGGCGGGAGGGGAGCTGTTTTTT
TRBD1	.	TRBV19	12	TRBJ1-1	CASVDREIEAFF	TGTGCCAGCGTGGACAGGGAGATTGAAGCTTTCTTT
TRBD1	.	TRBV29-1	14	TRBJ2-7	CSVKSGTGRDEQYF	TGCAGCGTGAAATCCGGGACAGGTCGAGACGAGCAGTACTTC
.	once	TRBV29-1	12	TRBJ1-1	CSVQGRGTEAFF	TGCAGCGTCCAGGGAAGGGGCACTGAAGCTTTCTTT
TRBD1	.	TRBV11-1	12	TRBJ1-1	CASWTGRGEAFF	TGTGCCAGTTGGACAGGGCGGGGTGAAGCTTTCTTT
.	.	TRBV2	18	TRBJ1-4	CASSPRQDWSVLDEKLFF	TGTGCCAGCAGTCCTCGACAGGACTGGTCGGTATTGGATGAAAAACTGTTTTTT
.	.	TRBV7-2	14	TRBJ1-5	CASREVHSNQPQHF	TGTGCCAGCAGAGAAGTGCATAGCAATCAGCCCCAGCATTTT
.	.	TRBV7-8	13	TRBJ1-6	CASSFLGNSPLHF	TGTGCCAGCAGCTTTTTGGGGAATTCACCCCTCCACTTT
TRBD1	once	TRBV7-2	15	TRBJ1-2	CASSLTDRGLYGYTF	TGTGCCAGCAGCTTAACGGACAGGGGGCTCTATGGCTACACCTTC
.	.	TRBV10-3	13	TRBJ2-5	CAISARQQETQYF	TGTGCCATCAGTGCCCGACAGCAAGAGACCCAGTACTTC
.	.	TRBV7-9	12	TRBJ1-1	CASSTPGLGAFF	TGTGCCAGCAGCACACCGGGACTCGGAGCTTTCTTT
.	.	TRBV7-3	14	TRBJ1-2	CASSLSAGESGYTF	TGTGCCAGCAGCTTAAGTGCAGGAGAAAGTGGCTACACCTTC
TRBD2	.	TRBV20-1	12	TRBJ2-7	CSARALADEQYF	TGCAGTGCTAGAGCACTAGCGGACGAGCAGTACTTC
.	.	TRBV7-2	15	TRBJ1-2	CASSHTTQGSYGYTF	TGTGCCAGCAGCCACACGACTCAGGGATCGTATGGCTACACCTTC
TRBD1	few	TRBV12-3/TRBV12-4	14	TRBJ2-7	CATSRTGSSYEQYF	TGTGCCACCAGCCGGACAGGGAGCTCCTACGAGCAGTACTTC
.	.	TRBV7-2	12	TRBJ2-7	CASSLGREKQYF	TGTGCCAGCAGCTTAGGCAGGGAGAAGCAGTACTTC
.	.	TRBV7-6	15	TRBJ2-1	CASSLSHRENNEQFF	TGTGCCAGCAGCTTAAGCCACAGGGAGAACAATGAGCAGTTCTTC
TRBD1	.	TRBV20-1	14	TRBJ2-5	CSAKGQGGQETQYF	TGCAGTGCTAAGGGACAGGGAGGCCAAGAGACCCAGTACTTC
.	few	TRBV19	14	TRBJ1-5	CASNPGGVGQPQHF	TGTGCCAGTAATCCGGGGGGGGTTGGTCAGCCCCAGCATTTT
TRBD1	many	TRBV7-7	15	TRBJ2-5	CASSPLGQGLETQYF	TGTGCTAGCAGCCCCCTCGGACAGGGACTAGAGACCCAGTACTTC
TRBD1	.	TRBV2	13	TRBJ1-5	CASSEARTGLEHF	TGTGCCAGCAGTGAAGCAAGGACAGGGTTGGAGCATTTT
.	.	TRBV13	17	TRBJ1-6	CASSLFTGPPYNSPLHF	TGTGCCAGCAGCTTATTTACAGGGCCCCCCTATAATTCACCCCTCCACTTT
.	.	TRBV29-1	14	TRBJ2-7	CSAKRTTGSYEQYF	TGCAGCGCCAAAAGGACGACGGGAAGCTACGAGCAGTACTTC
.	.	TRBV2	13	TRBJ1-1	CAPGSQGKTEAFF	TGTGCCCCCGGTAGTCAAGGGAAAACTGAAGCTTTCTTT
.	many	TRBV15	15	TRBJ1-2	CATSRDQRSNYGYTF	TGTGCCACCAGCAGAGATCAACGCAGCAACTATGGCTACACCTTC
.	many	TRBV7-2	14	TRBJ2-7	CASSLRPPSYEQYF	TGTGCCAGCAGCTTACGGCCACCCTCCTACGAGCAGTACTTC
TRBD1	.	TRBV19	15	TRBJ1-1	CASRLTGGEGTEAFF	TGTGCCAGTAGACTTACAGGGGGGGAAGGCACTGAAGCTTTCTTT
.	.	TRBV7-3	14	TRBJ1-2	CASSQVVQGYGYTF	TGCGCCAGCAGCCAAGTAGTCCAGGGGTATGGCTACACCTTC
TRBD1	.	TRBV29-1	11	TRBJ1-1	CSVRRQGEAFF	TGCAGCGTGAGGCGACAGGGTGAAGCTTTCTTT
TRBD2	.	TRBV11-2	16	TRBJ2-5	CASSLIERGGEETQYF	TGTGCCAGCAGCTTAATTGAGCGGGGGGGAGAAGAGACCCAGTACTTC
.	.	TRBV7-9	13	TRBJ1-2	CASSVGRAYGHTF	TGTGCCAGCAGCGTCGGTAGGGCCTATGGCCACACCTTC
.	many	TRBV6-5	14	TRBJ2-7	CASSFDGSSYEQYF	TGTGCCAGCAGTTTCGACGGGAGCTCCTACGAGCAGTACTTC
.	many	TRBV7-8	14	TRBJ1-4	CASSPGTRYEKLFF	TGTGCCAGCAGCCCAGGGACCAGATATGAAAAACTGTTTTTT
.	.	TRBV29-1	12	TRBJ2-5	CSVEATEETQYF	TGCAGCGTAGAGGCGACAGAAGAGACCCAGTACTTC
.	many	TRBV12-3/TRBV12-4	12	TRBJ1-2	CASTSPGYGYTF	TGTGCCAGCACTTCCCCAGGCTATGGCTACACCTTC
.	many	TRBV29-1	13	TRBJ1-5	CSVGPGLNQPQHF	TGCAGCGTTGGACCGGGATTAAATCAGCCCCAGCATTTT
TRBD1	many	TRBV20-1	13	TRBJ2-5	CSARGDRQETQYF	TGCAGTGCTAGGGGGGACAGACAAGAGACCCAGTACTTC
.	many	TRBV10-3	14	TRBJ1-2	CAISAMSRVDGYTF	TGTGCCATCAGTGCAATGTCGCGGGTTGATGGCTACACCTTC